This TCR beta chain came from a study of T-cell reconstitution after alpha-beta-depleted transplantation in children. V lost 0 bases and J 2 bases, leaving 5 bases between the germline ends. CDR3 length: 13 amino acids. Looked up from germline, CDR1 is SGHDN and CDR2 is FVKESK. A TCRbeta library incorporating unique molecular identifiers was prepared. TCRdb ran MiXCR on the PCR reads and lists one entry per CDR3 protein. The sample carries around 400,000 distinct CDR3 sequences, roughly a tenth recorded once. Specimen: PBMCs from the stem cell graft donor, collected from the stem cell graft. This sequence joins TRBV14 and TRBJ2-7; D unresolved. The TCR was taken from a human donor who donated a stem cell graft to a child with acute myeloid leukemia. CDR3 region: CASSQESPYEQYF. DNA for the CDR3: TGTGCCAGCAGCCAAGAGAGCCCCTACGAGCAGTACTTC.